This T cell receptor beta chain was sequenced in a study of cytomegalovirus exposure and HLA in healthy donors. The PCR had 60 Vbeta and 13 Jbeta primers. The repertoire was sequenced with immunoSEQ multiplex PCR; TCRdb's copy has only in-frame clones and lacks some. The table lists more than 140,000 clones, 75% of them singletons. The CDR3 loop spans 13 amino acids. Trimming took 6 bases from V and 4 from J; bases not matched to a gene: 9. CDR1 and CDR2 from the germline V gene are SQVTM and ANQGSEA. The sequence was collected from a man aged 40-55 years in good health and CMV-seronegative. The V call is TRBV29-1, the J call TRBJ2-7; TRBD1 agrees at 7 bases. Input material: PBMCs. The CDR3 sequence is CSVNYRGNYEQYF. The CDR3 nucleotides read TGCAGCGTCAACTACAGGGGAAATTACGAGCAGTACTTC.